The present TCR beta chain was sequenced within a study of T-cell memory formation after mild COVID-19. At the level of the study: Clustering of TCRs was largely donor specific.

With respect to this clonotype: The antigen remains unidentified.

TCRdb re-called the 5' RACE reads with MiXCR, one entry per CDR3 protein. This table holds roughly 600,000 distinct CDR3 sequences, more than 15% found once. The CDR3 length is 13 residues. After removal of 6 bases from V and 9 bases from J, the junction contained 6 bases not matched to a gene. Findings and limits, study-wide: Clones that contracted from day 15 to 85 were balanced CD4/CD8, while later expanders leaned CD4+.

The sequenced sample consisted of PBMCs or a T cell subset sorted from them (not recorded which). The clonotype was recovered from an adult woman who had mild COVID-19 (a few samples of this study predate the infection). Cell type and time point are not known. The V and J genes are TRBV12-3 or TRBV12-4 and TRBJ1-5, with TRBD1 matching over 9 bases. The CDR3 nucleotides read TGTGCCAGCAGGGGGGGGACAGGGAGGCCCCAGCATTTT. Protein sequence: CASRGGTGRPQHF.